This T cell receptor (beta chain) came from a study of sequential checkpoint blockade in melanoma. About the study: Maintenance nivolumab came after either treatment sequence.

This clone showed up just a few times. Generated by immunoSEQ multiplex PCR, the TCRdb table keeps only in-frame clones and is missing some. The sample includes 19,000 or so clones, around two thirds of them seen just once. As for treatment: randomized to nivolumab then ipilimumab (arm A) or the reverse (arm B). From thawed PBMCs, live CD3+CD8+ cells negative for CD19 and CD56 were sorted. The source is a human donor with melanoma. This specimen consisted of CD8+ T cells sorted from blood (inferred from file names), obtained from a patient given nivolumab and ipilimumab in sequence.

CDR3 region: CASSPLPGEPRETQYF. The CDR3 region has the DNA TGTGCCAGCAGCCCACTACCGGGAGAACCTCGGGAGACCCAGTACTTC. The V and J genes are TRBV7-9 and TRBJ2-5; TRBD2 is a possible D gene (6 bases). The V gene's germline CDR1 is SEHNR and CDR2 FQNEAQ (reference sequence). CDR3 length equals 16 residues. The V end lost 5 bases, the J end lost 5 bases, and 21 bases lay between the germline ends.